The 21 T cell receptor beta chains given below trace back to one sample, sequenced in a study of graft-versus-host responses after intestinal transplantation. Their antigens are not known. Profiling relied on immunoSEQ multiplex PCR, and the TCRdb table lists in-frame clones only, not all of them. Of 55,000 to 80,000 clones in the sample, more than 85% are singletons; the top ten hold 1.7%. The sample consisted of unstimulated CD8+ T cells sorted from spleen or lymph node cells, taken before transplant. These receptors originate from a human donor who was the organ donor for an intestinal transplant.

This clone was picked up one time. CDR3 sequence (DNA): TGTGCCAGCAGTGAAGCGCTTAGCCCCCAAGAGACCCAGTACTTC. This encodes CASSEALSPQETQYF. The chain joins TRBV6-1 to TRBJ2-5; D gene uncertain. The CDR3 loop spans 15 amino acids. CDR1 and CDR2 from the germline V gene are MNHNS and SASEGT. V was cut by 0 bases and J by 1 base, with 9 bases left in between.

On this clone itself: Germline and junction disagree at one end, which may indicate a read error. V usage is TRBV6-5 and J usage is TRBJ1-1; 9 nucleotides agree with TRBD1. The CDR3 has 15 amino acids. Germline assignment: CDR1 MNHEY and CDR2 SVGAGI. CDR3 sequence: CASSYLGTGLAEVFF. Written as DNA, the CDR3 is TGTGCCAGCAGTTATTTGGGGACAGGGCTTGCCGAAGTTTTCTTT.

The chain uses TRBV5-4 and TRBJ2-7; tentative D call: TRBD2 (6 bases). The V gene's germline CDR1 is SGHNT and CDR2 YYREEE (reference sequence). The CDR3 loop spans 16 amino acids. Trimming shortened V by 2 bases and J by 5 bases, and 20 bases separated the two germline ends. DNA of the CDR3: TGTGCCAGCAGCTTCTCGGTCGTTACTAGCCGGGACGAGCAGTACTTC. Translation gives CASSFSVVTSRDEQYF.

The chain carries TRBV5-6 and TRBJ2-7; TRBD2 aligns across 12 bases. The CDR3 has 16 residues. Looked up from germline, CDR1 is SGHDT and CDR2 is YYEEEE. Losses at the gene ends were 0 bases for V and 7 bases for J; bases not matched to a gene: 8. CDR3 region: CASSLGPSGRAGEQYF. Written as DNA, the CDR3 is TGTGCCAGCAGCTTGGGTCCTAGCGGGAGGGCGGGGGAGCAGTACTTC. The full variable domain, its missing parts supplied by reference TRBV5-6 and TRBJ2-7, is DAGVTQSPTHLIKTRGQQVTLRCSPKSGHDTVSWYQQALGQGPQFIFQYYEEEERQRGNFPDRFSGHQFPNYSSELNVNALLLGDSALYLCASSLGPSGRAGEQYFGPGTRLTVT.

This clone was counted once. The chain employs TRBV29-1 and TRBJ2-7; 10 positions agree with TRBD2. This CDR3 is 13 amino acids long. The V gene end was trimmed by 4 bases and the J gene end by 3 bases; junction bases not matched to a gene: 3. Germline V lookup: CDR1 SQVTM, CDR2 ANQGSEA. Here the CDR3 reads CSVGAGGGYEQYF. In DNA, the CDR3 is TGCAGCGTTGGAGCGGGAGGGGGCTACGAGCAGTACTTC.

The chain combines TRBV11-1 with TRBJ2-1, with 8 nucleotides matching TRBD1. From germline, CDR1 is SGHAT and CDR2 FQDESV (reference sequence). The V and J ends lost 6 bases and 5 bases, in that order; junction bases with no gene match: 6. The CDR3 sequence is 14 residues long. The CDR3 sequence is CASSDDRGNNEQFF. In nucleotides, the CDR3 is TGTGCCAGCAGTGATGACAGGGGCAACAATGAGCAGTTCTTC. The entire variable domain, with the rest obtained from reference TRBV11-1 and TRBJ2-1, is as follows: EAEVAQSPRYKITEKSQAVAFWCDPISGHATLYWYRQILGQGPELLVQFQDESVVDDSQLPKDRFSAERLKGVDSTLKIQPAELGDSAMYLCASSDDRGNNEQFFGPGTRLTVL.

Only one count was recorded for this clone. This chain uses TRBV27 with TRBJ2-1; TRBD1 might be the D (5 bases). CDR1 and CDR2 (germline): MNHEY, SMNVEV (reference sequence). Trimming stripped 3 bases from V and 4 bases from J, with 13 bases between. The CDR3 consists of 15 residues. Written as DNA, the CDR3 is TGTGCCAGCAGTTTTTCTGGACACGTTTACAATGAGCAGTTCTTC. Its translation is CASSFSGHVYNEQFF.

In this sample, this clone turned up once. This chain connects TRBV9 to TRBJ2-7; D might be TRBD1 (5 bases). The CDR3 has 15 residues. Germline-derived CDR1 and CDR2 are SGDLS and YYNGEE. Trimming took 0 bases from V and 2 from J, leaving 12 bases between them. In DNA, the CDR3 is TGTGCCAGCAGCGTAGAAATAGGGGCAACCTACGAGCAGTACTTC. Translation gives CASSVEIGATYEQYF. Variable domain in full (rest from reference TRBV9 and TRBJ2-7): DSGVTQTPKHLITATGQRVTLRCSPRSGDLSVYWYQQSLDQGLQFLIQYYNGEERAKGNILERFSAQQFPDLHSELNLSSLELGDSALYFCASSVEIGATYEQYFGPGTRLTVT.

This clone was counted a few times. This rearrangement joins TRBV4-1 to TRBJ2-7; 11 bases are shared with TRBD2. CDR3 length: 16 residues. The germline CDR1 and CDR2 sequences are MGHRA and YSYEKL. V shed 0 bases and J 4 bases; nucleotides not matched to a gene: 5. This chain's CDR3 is CASSQDVGTSGYEQYF. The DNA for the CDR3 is TGCGCCAGCAGCCAAGATGTTGGGACTAGCGGATACGAGCAGTACTTC.

Here the CDR3 DNA reads TGTGCCAGCAGCGTAGGATCGCTCCCGGTCACAGATACGCAGTATTTT. This encodes CASSVGSLPVTDTQYF. The chain has TRBV9 and TRBJ2-3; no clear D gene. With 0 bases removed from V and 2 bases from J, the gap between germline ends came to 13 bases. Germline loops: CDR1 SGDLS, CDR2 YYNGEE. The CDR3 totals 16 residues.

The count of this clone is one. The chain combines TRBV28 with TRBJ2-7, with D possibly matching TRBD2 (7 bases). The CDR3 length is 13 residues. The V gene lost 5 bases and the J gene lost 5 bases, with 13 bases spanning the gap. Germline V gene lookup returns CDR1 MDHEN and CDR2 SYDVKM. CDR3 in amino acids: CASSKGGSDEQYF. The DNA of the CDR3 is TGTGCCAGCAGTAAGGGGGGGAGCGACGAGCAGTACTTC.

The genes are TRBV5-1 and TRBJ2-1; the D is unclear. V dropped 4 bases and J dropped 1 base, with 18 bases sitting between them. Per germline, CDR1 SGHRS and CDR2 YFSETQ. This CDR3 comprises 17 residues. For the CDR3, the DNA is TGCGCCAGCAGCCCGCGGTCTCTCGCACCATCCTACAATGAGCAGTTCTTC. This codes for CASSPRSLAPSYNEQFF. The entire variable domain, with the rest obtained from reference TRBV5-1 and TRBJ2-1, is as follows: KAGVTQTPRYLIKTRGQQVTLSCSPISGHRSVSWYQQTPGQGLQFLFEYFSETQRNKGNFPGRFSGRQFSNSRSEMNVSTLELGDSALYLCASSPRSLAPSYNEQFFGPGTRLTVL.

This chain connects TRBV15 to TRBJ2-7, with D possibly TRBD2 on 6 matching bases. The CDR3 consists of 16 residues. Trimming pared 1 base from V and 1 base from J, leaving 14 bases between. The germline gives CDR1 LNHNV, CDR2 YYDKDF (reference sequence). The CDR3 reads CATSRAKSSASYEQYF. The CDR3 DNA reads TGTGCCACCAGCAGAGCGAAGTCTAGCGCGTCCTACGAGCAGTACTTC.

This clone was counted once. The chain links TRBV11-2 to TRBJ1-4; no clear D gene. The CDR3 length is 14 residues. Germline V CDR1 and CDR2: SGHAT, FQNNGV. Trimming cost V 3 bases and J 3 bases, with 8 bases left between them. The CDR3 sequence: CASSFLLPNEKLFF. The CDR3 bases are TGTGCCAGCAGCTTCCTATTGCCTAATGAAAAACTGTTTTTT.

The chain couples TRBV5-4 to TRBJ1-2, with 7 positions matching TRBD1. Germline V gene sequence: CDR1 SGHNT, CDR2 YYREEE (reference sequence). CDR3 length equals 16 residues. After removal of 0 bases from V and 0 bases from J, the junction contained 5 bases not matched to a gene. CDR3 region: CASSLEVGQANYGYTF. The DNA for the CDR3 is TGTGCCAGCAGCTTGGAGGTTGGACAGGCTAACTATGGCTACACCTTC.

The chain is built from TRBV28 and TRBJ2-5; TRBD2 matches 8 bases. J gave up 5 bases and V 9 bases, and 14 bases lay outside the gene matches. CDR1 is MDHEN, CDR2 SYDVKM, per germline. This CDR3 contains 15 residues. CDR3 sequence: CASRLTSGGTETQYF. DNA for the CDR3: TGTGCCAGTCGACTAACAAGCGGGGGTACGGAGACCCAGTACTTC.

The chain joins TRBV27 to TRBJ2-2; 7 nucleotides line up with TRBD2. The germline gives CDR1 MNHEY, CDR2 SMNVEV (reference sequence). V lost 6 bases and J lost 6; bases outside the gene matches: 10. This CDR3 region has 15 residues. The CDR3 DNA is TGTGCCAGCAGCCCCCTGCGGGAGTGGGCCGGGGAGCTGTTTTTT. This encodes CASSPLREWAGELFF.

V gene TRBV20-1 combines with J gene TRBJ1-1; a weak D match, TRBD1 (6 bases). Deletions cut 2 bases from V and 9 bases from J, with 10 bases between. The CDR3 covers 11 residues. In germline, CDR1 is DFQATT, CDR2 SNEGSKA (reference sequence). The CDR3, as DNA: TGCAGTGCTAGATATGGGGGCCAAGCTTTCTTT. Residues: CSARYGGQAFF.

CDR3 region: CASSIGTSAYNEQFF. CDR3 DNA sequence: TGTGCCAGCAGCATAGGGACTAGCGCATACAATGAGCAGTTCTTC. The chain recombines TRBV7-3 with TRBJ2-1; 10 nucleotides line up with TRBD2. The V gene's germline CDR1 is SGHTA and CDR2 FQGTGA. The J segment lost 4 bases and the V segment lost 5 bases, leaving 5 bases of the junction unmatched. The CDR3 loop spans 15 amino acids.

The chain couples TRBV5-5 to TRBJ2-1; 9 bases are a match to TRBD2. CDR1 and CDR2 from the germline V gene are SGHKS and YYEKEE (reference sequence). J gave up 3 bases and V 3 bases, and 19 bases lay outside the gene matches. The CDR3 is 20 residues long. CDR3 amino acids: CASSSPGGAGGPNYYNEQFF. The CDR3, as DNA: TGTGCCAGCAGCTCCCCAGGGGGGGCGGGAGGGCCAAACTACTACAATGAGCAGTTCTTC.

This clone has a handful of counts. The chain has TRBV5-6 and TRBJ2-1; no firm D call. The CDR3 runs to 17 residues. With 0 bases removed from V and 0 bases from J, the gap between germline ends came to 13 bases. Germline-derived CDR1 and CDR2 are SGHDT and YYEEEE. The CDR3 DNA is TGTGCCAGCAGCTTGGATTTGAGCGAAATCTCCTACAATGAGCAGTTCTTC. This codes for CASSLDLSEISYNEQFF.